The rows below give T cell receptor beta chains drawn from one sample of a study of CD8 T cells in ankylosing spondylitis. From the 5' RACE reads, TCRdb called clonotypes with MiXCR, one entry per CDR3 protein. The sample consists of fewer than 750,000 distinct CDR3 sequences, 19% of them appearing once. Input material: blood, either unsorted or a sorted T cell fraction (not recorded which). All receptors derive from a male donor with ankylosing spondylitis. The CDR3 runs from the conserved cysteine through the conserved F or W. A D gene is named only where the DNA matches it firmly. Size tells how often a clone was seen (once, few, many) or the class of an expanded clone, and some rows leave it out.

clone size: few
J gene: TRBJ2-3
V gene: TRBV5-1
CDR3 length: 14
D gene: TRBD1
CDR3 DNA: TGCGCCAGCAGATCACAGGGGGCGCGGGATACGCAGTATTTT
CDR3 protein: CASRSQGARDTQYF

clone size: few
J gene: TRBJ2-1
V gene: TRBV5-1
CDR3 length: 15
D gene: .
CDR3 DNA: TGCGCCAGCAGCTCCGGGACTTCCCTATACAATGAGCAGTTCTTC
CDR3 protein: CASSSGTSLYNEQFF

clone size: few
J gene: TRBJ1-5
V gene: TRBV20-1
CDR3 length: 14
D gene: .
CDR3 DNA: TGCAGTGCTTCGTCCCATACAAGCAATCAGCCCCAGCATTTT
CDR3 protein: CSASSHTSNQPQHF

clone size: .
J gene: TRBJ2-5
V gene: TRBV11-1
CDR3 length: 18
D gene: .
CDR3 DNA: TGTGCCAGCAGCTTAGGAGCGGTTATGGGCAGGGGAGGGGAGACCCAGTACTTC
CDR3 protein: CASSLGAVMGRGGETQYF

clone size: .
J gene: TRBJ2-5
V gene: TRBV5-6
CDR3 length: 16
D gene: TRBD1
CDR3 DNA: TGTGCCAGCAGCTGGTGGGGACAGTCGTACCAAGAGACCCAGTACTTC
CDR3 protein: CASSWWGQSYQETQYF

clone size: .
J gene: TRBJ2-7
V gene: TRBV11-2
CDR3 length: 16
D gene: TRBD2
CDR3 DNA: TGTGCCAGCAGCTCAACGGGGACTAGCCGCTCCTACGAGCAGTACTTC
CDR3 protein: CASSSTGTSRSYEQYF

clone size: .
J gene: TRBJ2-3
V gene: TRBV6-1
CDR3 length: 15
D gene: TRBD2
CDR3 DNA: TGTGCCAGCAGTGAGGGTAGCGGGGGGGTCGATACGCAGTATTTT
CDR3 protein: CASSEGSGGVDTQYF

clone size: .
J gene: TRBJ2-3
V gene: TRBV7-2
CDR3 length: 16
D gene: .
CDR3 DNA: TGTGCCAGCAGCTTAGCGCTAGGAGCCCCCGACTCCACGCAGTATTTT
CDR3 protein: CASSLALGAPDSTQYF

clone size: .
J gene: TRBJ2-2
V gene: TRBV4-2
CDR3 length: 17
D gene: .
CDR3 DNA: TGTGCCAGCAGCCAAGACCCCTTGCTAGCTCCCGGGGGGGAGCTGTTTTTT
CDR3 protein: CASSQDPLLAPGGELFF

clone size: few
J gene: TRBJ1-2
V gene: TRBV4-3
CDR3 length: 15
D gene: .
CDR3 DNA: TGCGCCAGCAGCCAAGGGAAGGGGAGAGGGTATGGCTACACCTTC
CDR3 protein: CASSQGKGRGYGYTF

clone size: .
J gene: TRBJ2-1
V gene: TRBV3-1
CDR3 length: 16
D gene: TRBD1
CDR3 DNA: TGTGCCAGCAGCCAAGTAGCAGGGGGCTTGAGAAATGAGCAGTTCTTC
CDR3 protein: CASSQVAGGLRNEQFF

clone size: .
J gene: TRBJ2-5
V gene: TRBV29-1
CDR3 length: 13
D gene: TRBD1
CDR3 DNA: TGCAGCTTAGACAGGGGGCTATCTGAGACCCAGTACTTC
CDR3 protein: CSLDRGLSETQYF

clone size: .
J gene: TRBJ1-2
V gene: TRBV29-1
CDR3 length: 13
D gene: .
CDR3 DNA: TGCAGCGTTGAAGTCGGGGGGAGGGGTGGCTACACCTTC
CDR3 protein: CSVEVGGRGGYTF

clone size: few
J gene: TRBJ1-6
V gene: TRBV3-1
CDR3 length: 15
D gene: TRBD1
CDR3 DNA: TGTGCCAGCAGCCAATGGACAGGGGGCGATTCACCCCTCCACTTT
CDR3 protein: CASSQWTGGDSPLHF

clone size: .
J gene: TRBJ2-7
V gene: TRBV15
CDR3 length: 15
D gene: TRBD2
CDR3 DNA: TGTGCCACCAGCAGGGCTTTGGGAGGGTCCTACGAGCAGTACTTC
CDR3 protein: CATSRALGGSYEQYF

clone size: .
J gene: TRBJ1-5
V gene: TRBV20-1
CDR3 length: 14
D gene: .
CDR3 DNA: TGCAGTGCTAGACCCAGGGGACTAGGTCAGCCCCAGCATTTT
CDR3 protein: CSARPRGLGQPQHF

clone size: many
J gene: TRBJ2-1
V gene: TRBV5-6
CDR3 length: 12
D gene: .
CDR3 DNA: TGTGCCAGCAGCTTTCCAGGGAATGAGCAGTTCTTC
CDR3 protein: CASSFPGNEQFF

clone size: .
J gene: TRBJ2-1
V gene: TRBV18
CDR3 length: 16
D gene: TRBD2
CDR3 DNA: TGTGCCAGCTCACCAATTCAGCTAGCGGGAACCGATGAGCAGTTCTTC
CDR3 protein: CASSPIQLAGTDEQFF

clone size: .
J gene: TRBJ1-6
V gene: TRBV6-2/TRBV6-3
CDR3 length: 17
D gene: TRBD1
CDR3 DNA: TGTGCCAGCAGCGAACAGGGGGTTTCCCTAGGCAATTCACCCCTCCACTTT
CDR3 protein: CASSEQGVSLGNSPLHF

clone size: few
J gene: TRBJ2-2
V gene: TRBV5-1
CDR3 length: 15
D gene: TRBD2
CDR3 DNA: TGCGCCAGCAGCCCGGGGACTAAACAGACCGGGGAGCTGTTTTTT
CDR3 protein: CASSPGTKQTGELFF

clone size: .
J gene: TRBJ2-5
V gene: TRBV5-1
CDR3 length: 16
D gene: TRBD2
CDR3 DNA: TGCGCCAGCAGCTTTCTAGCGGGGGGACACCAAGAGACCCAGTACTTC
CDR3 protein: CASSFLAGGHQETQYF

clone size: few
J gene: TRBJ1-1
V gene: TRBV29-1
CDR3 length: 16
D gene: .
CDR3 DNA: TGCAGCGTTGTGAGGCCGGCACAGATAATGAACACTGAAGCTTTCTTT
CDR3 protein: CSVVRPAQIMNTEAFF

clone size: .
J gene: TRBJ1-5
V gene: TRBV6-2/TRBV6-3
CDR3 length: 16
D gene: .
CDR3 DNA: TGTGCCAGCAGCCCTTGGGCCCCGTATAGCAATCAGCCCCAGCATTTT
CDR3 protein: CASSPWAPYSNQPQHF

clone size: .
J gene: TRBJ2-1
V gene: TRBV4-1
CDR3 length: 20
D gene: TRBD1
CDR3 DNA: TGCGCCAGCAGCCCGACGGGACAGGGGCCGGATAGTGGAAGGTACAATGAGCAGTTCTTC
CDR3 protein: CASSPTGQGPDSGRYNEQFF

clone size: .
J gene: TRBJ2-1
V gene: TRBV28
CDR3 length: 16
D gene: TRBD2
CDR3 DNA: TGTGCCAGCAGTCTAAGCCCTAGCGGGTCTAGGGATGAGCAGTTCTTC
CDR3 protein: CASSLSPSGSRDEQFF

clone size: .
J gene: TRBJ2-1
V gene: TRBV30
CDR3 length: 15
D gene: .
CDR3 DNA: TGTGCCTGGAGCCATCTGGGGGGGGCAGAGGGTGAGCAGTTCTTC
CDR3 protein: CAWSHLGGAEGEQFF

clone size: few
J gene: TRBJ1-3
V gene: TRBV20-1
CDR3 length: 15
D gene: .
CDR3 DNA: TGCAGTGCCCATCCGCTGGGAGCCTCTGGAAACACCATATATTTT
CDR3 protein: CSAHPLGASGNTIYF

clone size: .
J gene: TRBJ1-4
V gene: TRBV7-9
CDR3 length: 15
D gene: .
CDR3 DNA: TGTGCCAGCAGCTTAAGTCAGGGGAGGACGGAAAAACTGTTTTTT
CDR3 protein: CASSLSQGRTEKLFF

clone size: .
J gene: TRBJ1-1
V gene: TRBV29-1
CDR3 length: 15
D gene: TRBD1
CDR3 DNA: TGCAGCGCCGAACGGACAGGGGGTCGGAACACTGAAGCTTTCTTT
CDR3 protein: CSAERTGGRNTEAFF

clone size: few
J gene: TRBJ2-2
V gene: TRBV20-1
CDR3 length: 14
D gene: .
CDR3 DNA: TGCAGTGTGGTTGATCAGGGGGGGACCGGGGAGCTGTTTTTT
CDR3 protein: CSVVDQGGTGELFF

clone size: few
J gene: TRBJ2-7
V gene: TRBV7-2
CDR3 length: 14
D gene: .
CDR3 DNA: TGTGCCAGCAGCTTAGAACCCGCATGGGACGAGCAGTACTTC
CDR3 protein: CASSLEPAWDEQYF

clone size: many
J gene: TRBJ2-2
V gene: TRBV7-9
CDR3 length: 14
D gene: .
CDR3 DNA: TGTGCCAGCACCCTAGGACAGAACACCGGGGAGCTGTTTTTT
CDR3 protein: CASTLGQNTGELFF

clone size: .
J gene: TRBJ2-6
V gene: TRBV30
CDR3 length: 12
D gene: .
CDR3 DNA: TGTGCCCGAAGGTCTGGGGCCAACGTCCTGACTTTC
CDR3 protein: CARRSGANVLTF

clone size: .
J gene: TRBJ1-5
V gene: TRBV3-1
CDR3 length: 15
D gene: TRBD1
CDR3 DNA: TGTGCCAGCAGCCAAGGGACAGGGGACAATCAGCCCCAGCATTTT
CDR3 protein: CASSQGTGDNQPQHF

clone size: .
J gene: TRBJ1-6
V gene: TRBV27
CDR3 length: 13
D gene: .
CDR3 DNA: TGTGCCAGCAAACACGACAGGAATTCACCCCTCCACTTT
CDR3 protein: CASKHDRNSPLHF

clone size: few
J gene: TRBJ1-4
V gene: TRBV4-3
CDR3 length: 17
D gene: .
CDR3 DNA: TGCGCCAGCAGCCAAGATTTACTGGCTTCTCCTGGCGAAAAACTGTTTTTT
CDR3 protein: CASSQDLLASPGEKLFF

clone size: .
J gene: TRBJ1-2
V gene: TRBV12-3/TRBV12-4
CDR3 length: 16
D gene: TRBD1
CDR3 DNA: TGTGCCAGCAGAAGACAGGGTGAGCCCCATAACTATGGCTACACCTTC
CDR3 protein: CASRRQGEPHNYGYTF

clone size: .
J gene: TRBJ2-4
V gene: TRBV29-1
CDR3 length: 11
D gene: .
CDR3 DNA: TGCAGCGCCAATCCCGGGAACATTCAGTACTTC
CDR3 protein: CSANPGNIQYF

clone size: few
J gene: TRBJ2-5
V gene: TRBV6-1
CDR3 length: 14
D gene: TRBD2
CDR3 DNA: TGTGCCAGCAGTGGACTAGCGGGAAGCGAGACCCAGTACTTC
CDR3 protein: CASSGLAGSETQYF

clone size: .
J gene: TRBJ1-6
V gene: TRBV9
CDR3 length: 14
D gene: .
CDR3 DNA: TGTGCCAGCAGCCCACAGGGCCATAATTCACCCCTCCACTTT
CDR3 protein: CASSPQGHNSPLHF

clone size: once
J gene: TRBJ1-5
V gene: TRBV5-1
CDR3 length: 14
D gene: .
CDR3 DNA: TGCGCCAGCAGCTTGTGGGGGACTGGCCAGCCCCAGCATTTT
CDR3 protein: CASSLWGTGQPQHF

clone size: .
J gene: TRBJ2-6
V gene: TRBV29-1
CDR3 length: 13
D gene: .
CDR3 DNA: TGCAGCGCCTCTGCCTCTGGGGCCAACGTCCTGACTTTC
CDR3 protein: CSASASGANVLTF

clone size: many
J gene: TRBJ2-3
V gene: TRBV7-3
CDR3 length: 15
D gene: TRBD1
CDR3 DNA: TGTGCCAGCAGCTTAGTCGGGACAGGGAAAGATACGCAGTATTTT
CDR3 protein: CASSLVGTGKDTQYF

clone size: few
J gene: TRBJ1-2
V gene: TRBV5-1
CDR3 length: 14
D gene: .
CDR3 DNA: TGCGCCAGCAGCTTGGAGAGTGCCCCTTATGGCTACACCTTC
CDR3 protein: CASSLESAPYGYTF

clone size: .
J gene: TRBJ2-1
V gene: TRBV20-1
CDR3 length: 16
D gene: TRBD2
CDR3 DNA: TGCAGTGCCCATACAGCGGGGGGTGGATCCTACAATGAGCAGTTCTTC
CDR3 protein: CSAHTAGGGSYNEQFF

clone size: .
J gene: TRBJ2-2
V gene: TRBV29-1
CDR3 length: 12
D gene: .
CDR3 DNA: TGCAGCGGGGACCGGGGATCCGGGGAGCTGTTTTTT
CDR3 protein: CSGDRGSGELFF

clone size: .
J gene: TRBJ2-7
V gene: TRBV5-1
CDR3 length: 13
D gene: .
CDR3 DNA: TGCGCCAGCAGCCCGGAAGGGGCGGCCGAGCAGTACTTC
CDR3 protein: CASSPEGAAEQYF

clone size: few
J gene: TRBJ1-2
V gene: TRBV7-2
CDR3 length: 14
D gene: .
CDR3 DNA: TGTGCCAGCAGCTTACTCTCAGGGGTTTATGGCTACACCTTC
CDR3 protein: CASSLLSGVYGYTF

clone size: .
J gene: TRBJ1-5
V gene: TRBV3-1
CDR3 length: 13
D gene: .
CDR3 DNA: TGTGCCAGCAGCCAGAAGGGAGTGCAGCCCCAGCATTTT
CDR3 protein: CASSQKGVQPQHF